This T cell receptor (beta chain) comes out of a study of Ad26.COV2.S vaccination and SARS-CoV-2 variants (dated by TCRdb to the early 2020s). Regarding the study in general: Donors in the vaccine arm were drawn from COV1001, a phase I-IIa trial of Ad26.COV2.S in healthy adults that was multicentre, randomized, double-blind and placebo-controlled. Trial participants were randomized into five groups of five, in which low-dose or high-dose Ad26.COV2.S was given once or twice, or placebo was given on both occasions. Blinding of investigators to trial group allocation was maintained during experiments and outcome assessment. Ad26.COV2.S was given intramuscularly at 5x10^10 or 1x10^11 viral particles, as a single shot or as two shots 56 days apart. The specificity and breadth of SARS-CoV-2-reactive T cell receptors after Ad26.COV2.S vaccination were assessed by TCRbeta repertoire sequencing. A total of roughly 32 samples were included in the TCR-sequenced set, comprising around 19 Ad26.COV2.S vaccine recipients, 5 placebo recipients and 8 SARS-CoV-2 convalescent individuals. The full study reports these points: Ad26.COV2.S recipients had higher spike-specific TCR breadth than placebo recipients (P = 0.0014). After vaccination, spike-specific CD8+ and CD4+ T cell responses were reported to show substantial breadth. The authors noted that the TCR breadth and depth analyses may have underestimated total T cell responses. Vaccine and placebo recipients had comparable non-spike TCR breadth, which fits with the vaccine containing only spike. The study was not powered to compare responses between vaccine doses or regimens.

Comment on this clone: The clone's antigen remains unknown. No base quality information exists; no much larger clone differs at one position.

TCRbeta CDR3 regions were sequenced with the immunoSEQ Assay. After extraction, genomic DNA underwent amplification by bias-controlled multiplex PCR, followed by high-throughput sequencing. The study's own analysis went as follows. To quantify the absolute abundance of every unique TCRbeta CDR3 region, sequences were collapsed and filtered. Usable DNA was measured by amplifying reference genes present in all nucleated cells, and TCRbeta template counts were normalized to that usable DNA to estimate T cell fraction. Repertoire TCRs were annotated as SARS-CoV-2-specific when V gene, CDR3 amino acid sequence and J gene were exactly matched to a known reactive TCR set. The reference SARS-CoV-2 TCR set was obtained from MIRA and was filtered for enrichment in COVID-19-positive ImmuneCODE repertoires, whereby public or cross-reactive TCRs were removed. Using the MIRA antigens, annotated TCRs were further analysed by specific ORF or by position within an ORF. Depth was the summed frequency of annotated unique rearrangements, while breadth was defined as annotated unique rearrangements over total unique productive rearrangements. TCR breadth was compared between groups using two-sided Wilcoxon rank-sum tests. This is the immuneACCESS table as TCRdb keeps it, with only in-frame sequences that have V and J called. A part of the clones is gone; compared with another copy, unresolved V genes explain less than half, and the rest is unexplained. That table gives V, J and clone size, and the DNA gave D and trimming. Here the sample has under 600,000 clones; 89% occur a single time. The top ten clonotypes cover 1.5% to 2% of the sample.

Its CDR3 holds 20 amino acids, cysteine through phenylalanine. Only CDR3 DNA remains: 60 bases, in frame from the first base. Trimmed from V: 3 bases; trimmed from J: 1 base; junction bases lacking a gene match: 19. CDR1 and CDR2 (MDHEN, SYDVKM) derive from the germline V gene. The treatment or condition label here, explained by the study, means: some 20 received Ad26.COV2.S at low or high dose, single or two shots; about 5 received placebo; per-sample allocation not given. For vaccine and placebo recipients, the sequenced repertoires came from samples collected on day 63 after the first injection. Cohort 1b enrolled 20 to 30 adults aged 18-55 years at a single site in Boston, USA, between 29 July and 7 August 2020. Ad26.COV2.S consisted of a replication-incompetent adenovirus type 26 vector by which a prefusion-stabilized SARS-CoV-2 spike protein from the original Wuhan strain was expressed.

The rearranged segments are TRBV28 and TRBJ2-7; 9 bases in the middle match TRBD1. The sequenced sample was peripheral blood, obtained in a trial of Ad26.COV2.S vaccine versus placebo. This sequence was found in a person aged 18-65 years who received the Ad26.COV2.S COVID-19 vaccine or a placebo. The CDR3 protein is CASSLVAVKSPGQGSYEQYF. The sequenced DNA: TGTGCCAGCAGTTTGGTTGCAGTTAAATCTCCGGGACAGGGATCCTACGAGCAGTACTTC.